This T cell receptor (beta chain) comes out of a study of cytomegalovirus exposure and HLA in healthy donors. PCR employed 60 Vbeta and 13 Jbeta primers. The assay was immunoSEQ multiplex PCR, and TCRdb's table has in-frame clones only and misses some. The table has about 120,000 clones, about 80% seen once. This clone was recorded only once. Its matching antigen is unknown. The germline V gene encodes CDR1 KGHSH and CDR2 LQKENI. With 2 bases clipped from V and 4 bases from J, the junction kept 10 bases outside the gene matches. The CDR3 length is 16 residues. Study-wide results and limits: Cytomegalovirus association was listed for 150 to 200 TCR beta chains. Under in vitro conditions, a few CMV-associated chains were confirmed as specific for CMV antigens.

Sample: PBMCs. The gene calls are TRBV18 and TRBJ1-2, with TRBD1 matching 7 bases. The sequence came from a man aged 55 to 69 in good health and CMV-seropositive. The CDR3 region is CASSPNAGGEGYGYTF. The CDR3 nucleotides read TGTGCCAGCTCACCAAACGCAGGGGGAGAGGGCTATGGCTACACCTTC.